This TCR beta chain derives from a study of blood T cell repertoires in COVID-19. Original methodology: How many nucleated cells were present was estimated from reference gene primer amplification. Assay: immunoSEQ multiplex PCR; the TCRdb copy retains only in-frame clones and omits some. The V and J calls and clone size were taken over from that table, and D and trimming were inferred from the DNA. The table has 150,000 to 200,000 clones, around 80% seen once. This CDR3 region has 14 residues. V lost 3 bases, J lost 1 base, and 5 bases lay in between. In germline, CDR1 is SGDLS, CDR2 YYNGEE. The chain employs TRBV9 and TRBJ2-6; D may be TRBD1 (5 bases). The receptor comes from a woman in her sixties or seventies in a cohort exposed to, infected with or recovered from COVID-19 (not recorded which). Sequencing was done on a sample of PBMCs or T cells enriched from blood (not recorded which). The CDR3 loop reads CASSDRSGANVLTF. Written as DNA, the CDR3 is TGTGCCAGCAGCGACAGGTCTGGGGCCAACGTCCTGACTTTC.